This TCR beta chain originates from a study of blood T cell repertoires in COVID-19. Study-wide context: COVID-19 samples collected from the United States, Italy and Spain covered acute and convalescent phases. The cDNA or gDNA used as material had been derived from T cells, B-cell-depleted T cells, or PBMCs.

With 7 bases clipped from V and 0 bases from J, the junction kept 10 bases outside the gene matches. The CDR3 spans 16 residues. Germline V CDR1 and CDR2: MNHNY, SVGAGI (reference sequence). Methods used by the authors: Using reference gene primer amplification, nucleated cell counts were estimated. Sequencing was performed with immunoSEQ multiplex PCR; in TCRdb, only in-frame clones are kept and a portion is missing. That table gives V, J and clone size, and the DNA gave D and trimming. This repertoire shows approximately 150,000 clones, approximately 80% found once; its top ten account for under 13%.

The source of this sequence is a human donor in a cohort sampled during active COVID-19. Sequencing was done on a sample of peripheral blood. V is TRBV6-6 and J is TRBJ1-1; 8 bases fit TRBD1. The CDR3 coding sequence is TGTGCCAGCATTAAGTCCCAGGGGGCAATGAACACTGAAGCTTTCTTT. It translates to CASIKSQGAMNTEAFF.